A single sample is the source of the 19 T cell receptor beta chains below, sequenced in a study of T cells in Graves' hyperthyroidism and ophthalmopathy. Researchers took RNA transcripts and amplified the TCR beta CDR3 regions from them. Primed by the HTBI set, a first-round RT-PCR was run on the TCR CDR3. TCRdb recomputed calls from the multiplex PCR reads with MiXCR, one row per CDR3 protein. The repertoire holds some 500,000 distinct CDR3 sequences, around a quarter seen once, with around 11% in the top ten. Material: blood. These TCRs come from a woman aged 25 to 39 with Graves' ophthalmopathy.

This clonotype has at least ten counts. CDR3 sequence (DNA): TGTGCCAGCAGTAACTACAGAAACACCGGGGAGCTGTTTTTT. Translating it yields CASSNYRNTGELFF. The chain combines TRBV6-5 with TRBJ2-2; D not resolved. Germline V gives CDR1 MNHEY, CDR2 SVGAGI. The CDR3 sequence is 14 residues long. V was clipped by 5 bases and J by 2 bases, with 9 bases between them.

This clonotype has more than one count but fewer than ten. V and J are TRBV11-2 and TRBJ2-3; no firm D call. Looked up from germline, CDR1 is SGHAT and CDR2 is FQNNGV. The V gene lost 5 bases and the J gene lost 0 bases, with 12 bases spanning the gap. This CDR3 is 15 amino acids long. This CDR3 reads CASSLLVTSTDTQYF. The CDR3 DNA follows: TGTGCCAGCAGCCTTCTAGTAACTAGCACAGATACGCAGTATTTT.

This clonotype has just a few counts. DNA of the CDR3: TGTGCCAGCAGTGGACAGACAAGGAGCAATCAGCCCCAGCATTTT. Protein: CASSGQTRSNQPQHF. This sequence joins TRBV6-1 and TRBJ1-5, with D perhaps TRBD1 (5 bases). Trimming took off 4 bases at V and 1 base at J, with 11 bases between the two ends. The germline CDR1 and CDR2 sequences are MNHNS and SASEGT. This CDR3 has 15 residues.

This clonotype was recorded at least ten times. V gene TRBV6-1 combines with J gene TRBJ1-1; the D is unclear. The V gene's germline CDR1 is MNHNS and CDR2 SASEGT. With 5 bases removed from V and 3 bases from J, the gap between germline ends came to 13 bases. The CDR3 is 14 residues long. The CDR3 is CASSQGLPDTEAFF. CDR3 nucleotide sequence: TGTGCCAGCAGTCAAGGCCTTCCGGACACTGAAGCTTTCTTT.

In its sample, this clonotype was seen many times. This chain connects TRBV28 to TRBJ2-7; the D is unclear. Trimming removed 6 bases at V and 6 bases at J, with 15 bases between. Per germline, CDR1 MDHEN and CDR2 SYDVKM. The CDR3 length is 13 residues. CDR3 sequence: CASSPRSPREQYF. As DNA, the CDR3 is TGTGCCAGCAGCCCCCGCTCGCCGCGCGAGCAGTACTTC.

This clonotype appeared many times. This chain connects TRBV28 to TRBJ1-2; tentatively, D is TRBD1 (6 bases). The CDR3 extends over 15 amino acids. Trimming cost V 4 bases and J 0 bases, with 12 bases left between them. Germline lookup yields CDR1 MDHEN and CDR2 SYDVKM. CDR3: CASSSVWTANYGYTF. The CDR3 DNA reads as TGTGCCAGCAGTTCCGTTTGGACAGCTAACTATGGCTACACCTTC.

The rearrangement joins TRBV27 to TRBJ1-2; D ambiguous. The length of the CDR3 is 14 residues. The V gene's germline CDR1 is MNHEY and CDR2 SMNVEV (reference sequence). The germline V and J ends were trimmed by 0 bases and 7 bases, with 12 bases remaining between them. CDR3 region: CASSLSGTTSGYTF. CDR3 coding DNA: TGTGCCAGCAGTTTATCGGGAACTACTTCTGGCTACACCTTC.

As regards this clonotype: A read error may be the cause here, since a much bigger clone is one base away. The rearrangement uses TRBV29-1 and TRBJ1-2, with D unresolved. Germline V lookup: CDR1 SQVTM, CDR2 ANQGSEA. The CDR3 runs to 13 residues. This chain's CDR3 is CSVGEGYNYGYSF. CDR3 nucleotides: TGCAGCGTTGGAGAGGGATATAACTATGGCTACAGCTTC.

The chain is built from TRBV12-5 and TRBJ1-1; D possibly corresponds to TRBD1 (5 bases). With 2 bases removed from V and 1 base from J, the gap between germline ends came to 11 bases. CDR1 and CDR2 (germline): LGHNT, FRNRAP. This CDR3 region has 15 residues. The CDR3 coding sequence is TGTGCTAGTGGTTTGAACTGGGGGGGGAACACTGAAGCTTTCTTT. It specifies CASGLNWGGNTEAFF.

This clonotype occurred many times. The CDR3: CASRMTGGAYEQYF. In DNA form, the CDR3 reads TGTGCCAGCAGGATGACAGGGGGCGCTTACGAGCAGTACTTC. The chain employs TRBV2 and TRBJ2-7, with 10 bases aligning to TRBD1. Trimming removed 6 bases from V and 4 bases from J; junction bases left unmatched: 6. CDR3 size: 14 residues. Germline V gene sequence: CDR1 SNHLY, CDR2 FYNNEI.

In its sample, this clonotype was seen a few times. The CDR3 protein is CSARDFGLAYEQYF. The CDR3 nucleotides read TGCAGTGCTAGAGATTTTGGTCTTGCCTACGAGCAGTACTTC. The V and J genes are TRBV20-1 and TRBJ2-7; no firm D call. Germline assignment: CDR1 DFQATT and CDR2 SNEGSKA (reference sequence). Trimming cost V 0 bases and J 2 bases, with 11 bases left between them. This CDR3 is built from 14 residues.

A few counts support this clonotype. The V and J genes are TRBV27 and TRBJ1-5, with D tentatively TRBD1 (6 bases). Germline V lookup: CDR1 MNHEY, CDR2 SMNVEV (reference sequence). This CDR3 spans 15 amino acids. V lost 2 bases, J lost 6 bases, and 14 bases lay in between. CDR3 in DNA: TGTGCCAGCAGTTTAAGGGGACATTTGGTTCAGCCCCAGCATTTT. Residues: CASSLRGHLVQPQHF.

The chain links TRBV7-9 to TRBJ2-7; TRBD2 matches 13 bases. CDR3 length: 15 amino acids. Trimming cost V 5 bases and J 2 bases; bases outside gene matches: 3. Germline CDR1 reads SEHNR; CDR2 reads FQNEAQ (reference sequence). CDR3 residues: CASSRTSGRAYEQYF. The CDR3 nucleotides are TGTGCCAGCAGCCGTACTAGCGGGAGGGCCTACGAGCAGTACTTC.

This chain connects TRBV7-2 to TRBJ2-7; D is ambiguous. CDR3 length: 14 amino acids. CDR1 is SGHTA and CDR2 is FQGNSA in the germline V gene. V lost 3 bases and J 2 bases, leaving 11 bases between the germline ends. CDR3 bases: TGTGCCAGCAGCTTTTTTGCCTCAACCTACGAGCAGTACTTC. Translating it yields CASSFFASTYEQYF.

The chain carries TRBV28 and TRBJ2-7; D may be TRBD1 (6 bases). The V end was cut by 6 bases, the J end by 0 bases, with 12 bases between. The V gene's germline CDR1 is MDHEN and CDR2 SYDVKM. The CDR3 sequence is 14 residues long. The CDR3 DNA follows: TGTGCCAGCAGCCGTGGACAGACCTCCTACGAGCAGTACTTC. This encodes CASSRGQTSYEQYF.

This clonotype was counted many times. The V gene is TRBV2, the J gene TRBJ2-2, with D tentatively TRBD1 (6 bases). Trimming removed 5 bases from V and 1 base from J, with 17 bases in between. CDR1 is SNHLY, CDR2 FYNNEI, per germline. The CDR3 contains 17 residues. Here the CDR3 reads CASSPLTGHLNTGELFF. DNA of the CDR3: TGTGCCAGCAGTCCGCTAACGGGACATCTGAACACCGGGGAGCTGTTTTTT.

The chain joins TRBV6-5 to TRBJ2-7, with 8 bases that match TRBD2. Germline lookup yields CDR1 MNHEY and CDR2 SVGAGI. The V gene end was trimmed by 0 bases and the J gene end by 4 bases; junction bases not matched to a gene: 11. This CDR3 spans 17 amino acids. Here the CDR3 DNA reads TGTGCCAGCAGTTACTCTGGCGGGAGGCGATCCCGATACGAGCAGTACTTC. Protein product: CASSYSGGRRSRYEQYF.

The chain couples TRBV30 to TRBJ1-2; 8 bases align to TRBD1. Losses at the gene ends were 1 base for V and 6 bases for J; bases not matched to a gene: 10. This CDR3 is built from 15 residues. The germline V gene has CDR1 GTSNPN and CDR2 SVGIG (reference sequence). CDR3 coding DNA: TGTGCCTGGAGTGCCGGACAGGGAAGAATGGATGGCTACACCTTC. Amino acids: CAWSAGQGRMDGYTF. Full variable domain (rest looked up from reference TRBV30 and TRBJ1-2): SQTIHQWPATLVQPVGSPLSLECTVEGTSNPNLYWYRQAAGRGLQLLFYSVGIGQISSEVPQNLSASRPQDRQFILSSKKLLLSDSGFYLCAWSAGQGRMDGYTFGSGTRLTVV.

This clonotype was seen repeatedly, ten times or more. V usage is TRBV5-1 and J usage is TRBJ2-2, with D possibly TRBD1 on 5 matching bases. Germline V gene lookup returns CDR1 SGHRS and CDR2 YFSETQ. V was clipped by 0 bases and J by 0 bases, with 9 bases between them. The CDR3 runs 16 residues. In DNA, the CDR3 is TGCGCCAGCAGCTTGGTGGTCAGGGCGAACACCGGGGAGCTGTTTTTT. This gives the protein CASSLVVRANTGELFF.